What follows are 4 T cell receptor beta chains derived from one specimen sequenced in a study of blood T cell repertoires in COVID-19. Assay used: immunoSEQ multiplex PCR; TCRdb lists only in-frame clones, some missing. The table has 200,000 or so clones, under 90% seen once; the top ten hold roughly 4.5%. The sample comprised peripheral blood. The receptors originated from a man between 45 and 60 years old with acute or convalescent COVID-19.

The genes are TRBV19 and TRBJ1-6; the D is unclear. The V gene's germline CDR1 is LNHDA and CDR2 SQIVND (reference sequence). V lost 4 bases to trimming and J lost 4 bases, with 5 bases between them. The CDR3 runs to 13 residues. CDR3 bases: TGTGCCAGTAGTACCAGTTATAATTCACCCCTCCACTTT. As protein: CASSTSYNSPLHF. The full variable domain, its missing parts supplied by reference TRBV19 and TRBJ1-6, is DGGITQSPKYLFRKEGQNVTLSCEQNLNHDAMYWYRQDPGQGLRLIYYSQIVNDFQKGDIAEGYSVSREKKESFPLTVTSAQKNPTAFYLCASSTSYNSPLHFGNGTRLTVT.

CDR3 sequence (DNA): TGTGCCAGCTCACCACCGTACCAGGGGTATAATTCACCCCTCCACTTT. This gives the protein CASSPPYQGYNSPLHF. V gene TRBV18 combines with J gene TRBJ1-6; tentatively, D is TRBD1 (6 bases). The germline gives CDR1 KGHSH, CDR2 LQKENI. V lost 0 bases and J lost 4, with 10 bases in between. The CDR3 loop spans 16 amino acids.

The chain uses TRBV5-3 and TRBJ2-7, with D maybe TRBD2 (5 bases). TRBV5-3 is flagged as an ORF with uncertain function. This CDR3 region has 13 residues. Trimming cost V 6 bases and J 7 bases, with 17 bases left between them. The CDR3 here is CARIRTPRGEQYF. The CDR3 bases are TGTGCCAGAATAAGGACTCCCCGTGGTGAGCAGTACTTC.

J is TRBJ2-2 and V is TRBV2; 9 positions match TRBD1. This CDR3 has 16 residues. Germline-derived CDR1 and CDR2 are SNHLY and FYNNEI. The ends lost 6 bases at V and 3 bases at J; junction bases unmatched: 8. CDR3 sequence: CASRIGTGRDTGELFF. The CDR3 DNA reads TGTGCCAGCAGAATCGGGACAGGGCGGGACACCGGGGAGCTGTTTTTT.